This T cell receptor beta chain was found in a study of shared clonotypes between healthy human individuals. Overall study: Each donor's CD4 naive and CD4 memory cells filled three plates apiece, CD8 naive two, and CD8 memory one.

Study outcomes and limitations: Across subsets, estimated richness was generally greater for naive than for memory populations. Around 5% of naive CD4 clonotypes were common to several donors.

TCRdb keeps only in-frame clones here, not all; method: immunoSEQ multiplex PCR. The data show about 1.5 million clones, with 95% to 99% seen just once and around 0.45% held by the top ten. With regard to this clone: The antigen remains unidentified.

The V and J ends lost 0 bases and 4 bases, in that order; junction bases with no gene match: 3. Germline V gene sequence: CDR1 GTSNPN, CDR2 SVGIG (reference sequence). The CDR3 runs to 14 residues. Sequenced: naive CD4+ T cells sorted from blood. Described subset: CD45RA+ positively selected. This receptor was identified in a man aged 30 to 45 in good health. This sequence joins TRBV30 and TRBJ1-1, with 9 bases lining up with TRBD1. Here the CDR3 DNA reads TGTGCCTGGAGTGTACAGGGGGCTGCCACTGAAGCTTTCTTT. Translating gives CAWSVQGAATEAFF.